The 28 T cell receptor beta chains listed next were all sequenced from one sample in a study of identical twins. Via MiXCR, TCRdb re-called the 5' RACE reads, giving one row per CDR3 protein. The table shows 400,000 to 500,000 distinct CDR3 sequences, with around 18% occurring only once. Sequencing input: naive T cells sorted from blood. These receptors were taken from a man aged 50 to 59 in good health.

This chain joins TRBV20-1 and TRBJ2-3, with 11 nucleotides matching TRBD2. CDR3 size: 16 residues. Trimming at V came to 3 bases and at J to 2 bases, leaving 7 bases not matched to a gene. CDR1 DFQATT and CDR2 SNEGSKA come from the germline V gene (reference sequence). The CDR3 region is CSASGLAGGATDTQYF. In nucleotides, the CDR3 is TGCAGTGCTAGTGGGCTAGCGGGGGGTGCCACAGATACGCAGTATTTT.

This clonotype showed up just a few times. The rearrangement links TRBV7-2 to TRBJ1-2; D perhaps matches TRBD1 (5 bases). Germline V gene sequence: CDR1 SGHTA, CDR2 FQGNSA. The CDR3 consists of 15 residues. Trimming left V 5 bases short and J 1 base short, with 14 bases between. CDR3 coding DNA: TGTGCCAGCAGCATCCGGGACGGGGTTAACTATGGCTACACCTTC. Amino acid sequence: CASSIRDGVNYGYTF.

The CDR3 protein is CASGGGPGTQYF. CDR3 bases: TGTGCTTCCGGGGGGGGCCCAGGAACGCAGTATTTT. The chain joins TRBV19 to TRBJ2-3; the match to TRBD2 covers 8 bases. Germline assignment: CDR1 LNHDA and CDR2 SQIVND (reference sequence). The CDR3 has 12 amino acids.

The chain carries TRBV30 and TRBJ2-5, with 7 bases that match TRBD1. The CDR3 length is 14 residues. After removal of 0 bases from V and 7 bases from J, the junction contained 8 bases not matched to a gene. CDR1 and CDR2 from the germline V gene are GTSNPN and SVGIG (reference sequence). The DNA of the CDR3 is TGTGCCTGGAGTGTGACAGGGCACTGGGTGACCCAGTACTTC. This gives the protein CAWSVTGHWVTQYF.

The rearrangement links TRBV29-1 to TRBJ1-3; the D gene is possibly TRBD1 (6 bases). The germline V gene encodes CDR1 SQVTM and CDR2 ANQGSEA. V lost 7 bases, J lost 2 bases, and 9 bases lay in between. This CDR3 is 12 amino acids long. CDR3 in amino acids: CSARTAGNTIYF. The DNA for the CDR3 is TGCAGCGCCCGGACAGCTGGAAACACCATATATTTT.

This clonotype was counted between two and nine times. The gene calls are TRBV7-6 and TRBJ1-6, with unresolved D. V lost 5 bases and J 7 bases, leaving 15 bases between the germline ends. Germline CDR1 SGHVS, CDR2 FNYEAQ. CDR3 length equals 15 residues. DNA of the CDR3: TGTGCCAGCAGCCTAAGCGGACCGCCGAATTCACCCCTCCACTTT. The encoded protein is CASSLSGPPNSPLHF.

This clonotype was counted a few times. This chain connects TRBV7-9 to TRBJ2-2; D is unresolved. CDR1 is SEHNR and CDR2 is FQNEAQ in the germline V gene (reference sequence). Trimming stripped 2 bases from V and 2 bases from J, with 9 bases between. This CDR3 is 15 amino acids long. CDR3 sequence (DNA): TGTGCCAGCAGCTTATGGCGCGCCAACACCGGGGAGCTGTTTTTT. This gives the protein CASSLWRANTGELFF. Looking up the rest from reference TRBV7-9 and TRBJ2-2 gives the full variable domain: DTGVSQNPRHKITKRGQNVTFRCDPISEHNRLYWYRQTLGQGPEFLTYFQNEAQLEKSRLLSDRFSAERPKGSFSTLEIQRTEQGDSAMYLCASSLWRANTGELFFGEGSRLTVL.

V is TRBV7-2 and J is TRBJ2-1; TRBD2 is a possible D gene (6 bases). Trimming shortened V by 1 base and J by 6 bases, and 10 bases separated the two germline ends. Germline V gene data show CDR1 as SGHTA and CDR2 as FQGNSA. The CDR3 is made up of 14 amino acids. The CDR3 bases are TGTGCCAGCAGCTTAGAACTAGCCACCAATGAGCAGTTCTTC. Translation gives CASSLELATNEQFF.

This clonotype showed up just a few times. The gene calls are TRBV7-3 and TRBJ2-1, with D possibly being TRBD2 (8 bases). From germline, CDR1 is SGHTA and CDR2 FQGTGA. The CDR3 has 16 amino acids. The germline V and J ends were trimmed by 6 bases and 4 bases, with 19 bases remaining between them. CDR3 nucleotide sequence: TGTGCCAGCAGTCGCCGAGGGGGCGGGAGGTACAATGAGCAGTTCTTC. It specifies CASSRRGGGRYNEQFF.

This clonotype was counted many times. This chain connects TRBV4-1 to TRBJ2-5, with 11 bases lining up with TRBD2. The CDR3 length is 17 residues. Germline V gene sequence: CDR1 MGHRA, CDR2 YSYEKL. V shed 4 bases, J shed 4 bases, and the junction held 11 bases outside the gene matches. The DNA for the CDR3 is TGCGCCAGCAGCCCACCCAAGGCTAGCGGGAGGAGAGAGACCCAGTACTTC. This sequence encodes CASSPPKASGRRETQYF.

This clonotype was detected many times. The chain is built from TRBV3-1 and TRBJ2-5, with D possibly matching TRBD1 (5 bases). This CDR3 is 18 amino acids long. The V gene lost 0 bases and the J gene lost 0 bases, with 17 bases spanning the gap. CDR1 is LGHDT, CDR2 YNNKEL, per germline (reference sequence). As DNA, the CDR3 is TGTGCCAGCAGCCAAGATGACAGTCCGCCATGGGACCAAGAGACCCAGTACTTC. Protein product: CASSQDDSPPWDQETQYF.

This clonotype was observed a few times. The chain recombines TRBV7-9 with TRBJ1-1, with unresolved D. The V gene's germline CDR1 is SEHNR and CDR2 FQNEAQ (reference sequence). The V end lost 2 bases, the J end lost 3 bases, and 10 bases lay between the germline ends. This CDR3 is 14 amino acids long. The CDR3 region is CASSLIRRDTEAFF. In DNA, the CDR3 is TGTGCCAGCAGCTTAATCCGGAGGGACACTGAAGCTTTCTTT.

Worth noting for this clonotype: The junction does not match germline at one end; this may be a read error. This chain uses TRBV6-5 with TRBJ1-2; TRBD1 matches 7 bases. The germline CDR1 and CDR2 sequences are MNHEY and SVGAGI. The CDR3 is made up of 14 amino acids. In DNA, the CDR3 is TGTGCCAGCAGTTACAACAGGGGCGGCTATGGCTCCACCTTC. It yields the protein CASSYNRGGYGSTF.

This clonotype was counted only a few times. The chain links TRBV29-1 to TRBJ2-7; D not certain. Germline CDR1 is SQVTM and CDR2 is ANQGSEA. The length of the CDR3 is 11 residues. The V end was cut by 3 bases, the J end by 6 bases, with 9 bases between. CDR3 residues: CSVELLGEQYF. The CDR3 DNA follows: TGCAGCGTTGAGCTTTTGGGCGAGCAGTACTTC.

This clonotype has ten or more counts. CDR3 sequence: CASSGLEADTQYF. In nucleotides, the CDR3 is TGTGCCAGCAGCGGGCTAGAGGCAGATACGCAGTATTTT. V and J are TRBV12-3 or TRBV12-4 and TRBJ2-3, with no clear D. This CDR3 comprises 13 residues. V lost 6 bases and J 4 bases, leaving 11 bases between the germline ends.

Ten or more counts support this clonotype. The chain employs TRBV10-3 and TRBJ2-5; the D gene is possibly TRBD1 (5 bases). CDR3 length: 14 amino acids. Per germline, CDR1 ENHRY and CDR2 SYGVKD. V dropped 4 bases and J dropped 1 base, with 10 bases sitting between them. The CDR3 DNA reads as TGTGCCATCAGTGTCACAAGGGGCCAAGAGACCCAGTACTTC. This translates into CAISVTRGQETQYF.

This clonotype was detected many times. J is TRBJ2-1 and V is TRBV5-1; 12 bases are shared with TRBD2. The J segment lost 3 bases and the V segment lost 4 bases, leaving 11 bases of the junction unmatched. The CDR3 has 18 amino acids. Per germline, CDR1 SGHRS and CDR2 YFSETQ. CDR3 in DNA: TGCGCCAGCAGCATCGGACTAGCGGGGCGCCCCCTCTACAATGAGCAGTTCTTC. Its protein product is CASSIGLAGRPLYNEQFF.

The chain has TRBV10-2 and TRBJ2-2; D is uncertain. With 5 bases removed from V and 7 bases from J, the gap between germline ends came to 11 bases. Per the germline V gene, CDR1 is WSHSY and CDR2 is SAAADI. The CDR3 spans 13 residues. The CDR3 sequence is CASSFVDFGELFF. Written as DNA, the CDR3 is TGCGCCAGCAGTTTTGTTGATTTCGGGGAGCTGTTTTTT.

V and J are TRBV29-1 and TRBJ2-7; D is undetermined. The CDR3 runs 13 residues. V shed 4 bases and J shed 0 bases, with 10 bases lying between them. Per the germline V gene, CDR1 is SQVTM and CDR2 is ANQGSEA. CDR3 DNA: TGCAGCGTTGTTTTCTCCTCCTCCTACGAGCAGTACTTC. It codes for CSVVFSSSYEQYF.

This clonotype was seen more than once but under ten times. The chain combines TRBV20-1 with TRBJ2-7; 7 positions match TRBD2. V lost 6 bases to trimming and J lost 4 bases; unmatched junction nucleotides: 12. CDR3 length equals 14 residues. Germline CDR1 is DFQATT and CDR2 is SNEGSKA (reference sequence). The CDR3 nucleotides are TGCAGTGCAACACCGGGACTACGAGTTTACGAGCAGTACTTC. Its protein is CSATPGLRVYEQYF.

This clonotype was counted at least ten times. The chain joins TRBV4-3 to TRBJ2-5; D might be TRBD1 (5 bases). Germline V gene data show CDR1 as LGHNA and CDR2 as YSLEER. The CDR3 totals 14 residues. Trimming pared 0 bases from V and 3 bases from J, leaving 8 bases between. CDR3 residues: CASSQEHRKETQYF. The CDR3 bases are TGCGCCAGCAGCCAAGAACACAGGAAAGAGACCCAGTACTTC.

Ten or more counts support this clonotype. V is TRBV10-3 and J is TRBJ2-5; TRBD2 might be the D (5 bases). CDR1 is ENHRY, CDR2 SYGVKD, per germline. Between the trimmed V and J ends, which lost 3 bases and 3 bases, there was a span of 23 bases. The CDR3 has 18 amino acids. CDR3 sequence reads: CAISDPPGLGARKETQYF. The DNA for the CDR3 is TGTGCCATCAGTGACCCCCCCGGGCTGGGAGCGAGGAAAGAGACCCAGTACTTC.

This clonotype was counted only a few times. The chain is built from TRBV7-2 and TRBJ2-3; possibly TRBD2 for D (5 bases). Looked up from germline, CDR1 is SGHTA and CDR2 is FQGNSA. CDR3 length: 15 amino acids. The germline V and J ends were trimmed by 4 bases and 2 bases, with 13 bases remaining between them. In nucleotides, the CDR3 is TGTGCCAGCAGCTCAAAGGAGCGGTTCACAGATACGCAGTATTTT. Translated: CASSSKERFTDTQYF.

The V and J genes are TRBV7-6 and TRBJ2-2; a possible D gene is TRBD1 (5 bases). Looked up from germline, CDR1 is SGHVS and CDR2 is FNYEAQ. V shed 1 base and J shed 3 bases, with 9 bases lying between them. The CDR3 length is 15 residues. The CDR3 nucleotides are TGTGCCAGCAGCTTAGACAGGCGATACACCGGGGAGCTGTTTTTT. Translating gives CASSLDRRYTGELFF.

At least ten counts were recorded for this clonotype. The rearrangement links TRBV12-3 or TRBV12-4 to TRBJ2-7, with D tentatively TRBD1 or TRBD2 (5 bases each). This CDR3 has 18 amino acids. Trimming stripped 4 bases from V and 0 bases from J, with 22 bases between. As DNA, the CDR3 is TGTGCCAGCAGTTCGTCCCTAGTCTTTAGGGACGACTCCTACGAGCAGTACTTC. It specifies CASSSSLVFRDDSYEQYF.

This clonotype was observed a handful of times. The chain employs TRBV29-1 and TRBJ2-1, with 8 bases that match TRBD2. V shed 4 bases, J shed 5 bases, and the junction held 4 bases outside the gene matches. Germline values: CDR1 SQVTM, CDR2 ANQGSEA. This CDR3 comprises 13 residues. The CDR3 DNA follows: TGCAGCGTTGTCACTAGCGGAAACAATGAGCAGTTCTTC. It is translated as CSVVTSGNNEQFF.

This clonotype came up many times. One end of the junction varies from germline; a read error may be responsible. V and J are TRBV4-3 and TRBJ2-1, with 8 bases matching TRBD1. Germline-derived CDR1 and CDR2 are LGHNA and YSLEER. The CDR3 contains 14 residues. The CDR3 sequence: CASSQDYPGQVAPF. CDR3 nucleotide sequence: TGCGCCAGCAGCCAAGATTACCCGGGACAGGTGGCACCCTTC.

The J gene is TRBJ2-5, the V gene TRBV9, with 10 bases matching TRBD1. V lost 1 base, J lost 4 bases, and 7 bases stayed unmatched. The CDR3 extends over 16 amino acids. The germline V gene encodes CDR1 SGDLS and CDR2 YYNGEE. The chain's CDR3 is CASSVRDRGPRETQYF. In DNA, the CDR3 is TGTGCCAGCAGCGTACGGGACAGGGGACCGAGAGAGACCCAGTACTTC.